This T cell receptor (beta chain) was profiled in a study of somatic mutations in cytotoxic T cells in rheumatoid arthritis (TCRdb year 2017). About the full investigation: Peripheral blood (about 28 ml EDTA) was collected from patients immediately after diagnosis and before any treatment began. Some V beta antibody-stained T-cell populations were flow-sorted on a FACSAria II or Sony SH800 at nearly 100% purity, and sorted V beta1+ cells also underwent TCRB sequencing. The study asked whether expanded CD8+ T-cell clones in newly diagnosed, untreated rheumatoid arthritis carry somatic mutations, and used TCRB deep sequencing to characterize clonality. TCRB deep sequencing was performed for roughly 69 rheumatoid arthritis patients and approximately 20 healthy controls. Patients and controls did not essentially differ in median age, which was nearly identical between the groups. The full study reports these points: The largest CD8+ clone made up more than 20% of CD8+ cells in 8 of 65 patients, and blood and synovial fluid shared several identical CD8+ TCRB sequences. An increase of CD8+ clonality with age was seen in patients (Spearman r ~ 0.53) but not in healthy controls. It was unknown which antigens the expanded CD8+ clones targeted, and their absence from virus-specific databases did not exclude viral specificity. CD8+ T-cell clonality did not differ significantly between rheumatoid arthritis patients and age-matched healthy controls. The slight TRBV07 underrepresentation in patients was not adjusted for multiple comparisons.

Note on this clone: The antigen it recognizes is unknown. One base away there is no much larger clone; base qualities are not given.

Based on the germline V gene, the CDR1 and CDR2 sequences are MNHNS and SASEGT. Inclusive of the bounding cysteine and phenylalanine, the CDR3 is 15 residues long. The only DNA kept is the CDR3, 45 bases in frame from the first base. For this chain, trimming is 7 bases at the V end and 5 bases at the J end, and the number of junction bases without a gene match is 9. Sequencing of TCRB CDR3 was done on genomic DNA with the immunoSEQ assay. The paper's processing steps were these. Only a few patient CD8+ clones larger than 1% matched published virus-specific TCRB sequences when compared against them. Nothing other than productive TCRB rearrangements was included in the analyses. Defining a clone by its unique TCRB CDR3 sequence, the study calculated clonality as a productive clonality index derived from Shannon entropy. To calculate repertoire overlap between two samples, the template counts of each clone were considered relative to each sample's total templates. V-gene usage measured by flow cytometry correlated with TCRB sequencing V-gene usage, with a Spearman r of 0.61. The clones in this table, taken by TCRdb from immuneACCESS, are in-frame only. Not every clone is retained; where verified, under half of the shortfall comes from an unresolved V gene, and the cause of the rest is unknown. V, J and clone size derive from that table, while D and trimming were established from the DNA sequence. This sample lists about 7,000 clones; roughly four fifths were detected once. 15% to 19% of the sample is in the top ten clones.

On an AutoMACS, CD4+ and CD8+ cells were isolated via positive magnetic bead selection, and their purity was verified by flow cytometry. After a first flow cytometry screen using a TCR V beta antibody panel, clonal expansions were characterized through TCRB deep sequencing of sorted CD8+ fractions. Peripheral blood mononuclear cells were obtained using density gradient separation with Ficoll-Paque PLUS. Using Nucleospin Tissue or Tissue XS kits, DNA was extracted from CD4-enriched, CD8-enriched or PBMC samples, with quantification by a Qubit 2.0 fluorometer. Sequenced: CD8+ T cells sorted from blood. The receptor was derived from an adult with rheumatoid arthritis. The V gene is TRBV6-1 and the J gene is TRBJ1-5; TRBD1 matches 9 bases in the middle. The nucleotide sequence is given as TGTGCCAGCACTTTGACAGGGGGTCCGGATCAGCCCCAGCATTTT. Translated, it reads CASTLTGGPDQPQHF.